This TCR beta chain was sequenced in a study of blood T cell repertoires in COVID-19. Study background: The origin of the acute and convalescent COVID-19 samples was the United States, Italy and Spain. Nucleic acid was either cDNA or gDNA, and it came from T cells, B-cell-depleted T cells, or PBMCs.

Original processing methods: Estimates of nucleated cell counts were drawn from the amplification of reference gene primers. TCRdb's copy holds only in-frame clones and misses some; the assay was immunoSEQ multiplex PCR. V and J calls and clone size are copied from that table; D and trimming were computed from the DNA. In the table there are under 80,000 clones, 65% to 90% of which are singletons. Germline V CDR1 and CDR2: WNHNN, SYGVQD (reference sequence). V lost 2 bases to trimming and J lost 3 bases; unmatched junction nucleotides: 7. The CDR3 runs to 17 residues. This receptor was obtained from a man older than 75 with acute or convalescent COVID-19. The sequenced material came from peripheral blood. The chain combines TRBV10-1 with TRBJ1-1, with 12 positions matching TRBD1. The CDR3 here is CASSEGDRGHRYTEAFF. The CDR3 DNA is TGCGCCAGCAGTGAGGGGGACAGGGGGCATCGATACACTGAAGCTTTCTTT.